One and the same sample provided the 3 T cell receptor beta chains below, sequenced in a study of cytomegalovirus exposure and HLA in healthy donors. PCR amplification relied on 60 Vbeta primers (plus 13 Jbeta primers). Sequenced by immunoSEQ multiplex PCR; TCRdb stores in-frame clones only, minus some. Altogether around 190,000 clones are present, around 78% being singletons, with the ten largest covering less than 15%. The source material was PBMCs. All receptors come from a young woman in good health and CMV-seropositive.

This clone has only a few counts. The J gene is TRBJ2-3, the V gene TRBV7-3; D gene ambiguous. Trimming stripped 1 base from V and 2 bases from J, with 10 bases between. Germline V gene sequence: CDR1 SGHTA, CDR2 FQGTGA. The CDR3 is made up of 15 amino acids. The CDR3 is CASSLMGRYTDTQYF. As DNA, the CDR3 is TGTGCCAGCAGCTTAATGGGCCGGTACACAGATACGCAGTATTTT.

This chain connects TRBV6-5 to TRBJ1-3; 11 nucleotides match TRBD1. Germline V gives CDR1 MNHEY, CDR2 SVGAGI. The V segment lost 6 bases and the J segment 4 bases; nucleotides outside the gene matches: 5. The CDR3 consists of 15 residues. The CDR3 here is CASRRTGGSGNTIYF. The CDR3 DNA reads TGTGCCAGCAGACGGACAGGGGGCTCAGGAAACACCATATATTTT.

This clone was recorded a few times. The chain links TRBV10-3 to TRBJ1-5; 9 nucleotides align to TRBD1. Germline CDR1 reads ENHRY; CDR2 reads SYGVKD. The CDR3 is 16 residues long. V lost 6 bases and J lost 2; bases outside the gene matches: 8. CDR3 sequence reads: CAISTHRGPGNQPQHF. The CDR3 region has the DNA TGTGCCATCAGCACCCACAGGGGGCCTGGCAATCAGCCCCAGCATTTT.